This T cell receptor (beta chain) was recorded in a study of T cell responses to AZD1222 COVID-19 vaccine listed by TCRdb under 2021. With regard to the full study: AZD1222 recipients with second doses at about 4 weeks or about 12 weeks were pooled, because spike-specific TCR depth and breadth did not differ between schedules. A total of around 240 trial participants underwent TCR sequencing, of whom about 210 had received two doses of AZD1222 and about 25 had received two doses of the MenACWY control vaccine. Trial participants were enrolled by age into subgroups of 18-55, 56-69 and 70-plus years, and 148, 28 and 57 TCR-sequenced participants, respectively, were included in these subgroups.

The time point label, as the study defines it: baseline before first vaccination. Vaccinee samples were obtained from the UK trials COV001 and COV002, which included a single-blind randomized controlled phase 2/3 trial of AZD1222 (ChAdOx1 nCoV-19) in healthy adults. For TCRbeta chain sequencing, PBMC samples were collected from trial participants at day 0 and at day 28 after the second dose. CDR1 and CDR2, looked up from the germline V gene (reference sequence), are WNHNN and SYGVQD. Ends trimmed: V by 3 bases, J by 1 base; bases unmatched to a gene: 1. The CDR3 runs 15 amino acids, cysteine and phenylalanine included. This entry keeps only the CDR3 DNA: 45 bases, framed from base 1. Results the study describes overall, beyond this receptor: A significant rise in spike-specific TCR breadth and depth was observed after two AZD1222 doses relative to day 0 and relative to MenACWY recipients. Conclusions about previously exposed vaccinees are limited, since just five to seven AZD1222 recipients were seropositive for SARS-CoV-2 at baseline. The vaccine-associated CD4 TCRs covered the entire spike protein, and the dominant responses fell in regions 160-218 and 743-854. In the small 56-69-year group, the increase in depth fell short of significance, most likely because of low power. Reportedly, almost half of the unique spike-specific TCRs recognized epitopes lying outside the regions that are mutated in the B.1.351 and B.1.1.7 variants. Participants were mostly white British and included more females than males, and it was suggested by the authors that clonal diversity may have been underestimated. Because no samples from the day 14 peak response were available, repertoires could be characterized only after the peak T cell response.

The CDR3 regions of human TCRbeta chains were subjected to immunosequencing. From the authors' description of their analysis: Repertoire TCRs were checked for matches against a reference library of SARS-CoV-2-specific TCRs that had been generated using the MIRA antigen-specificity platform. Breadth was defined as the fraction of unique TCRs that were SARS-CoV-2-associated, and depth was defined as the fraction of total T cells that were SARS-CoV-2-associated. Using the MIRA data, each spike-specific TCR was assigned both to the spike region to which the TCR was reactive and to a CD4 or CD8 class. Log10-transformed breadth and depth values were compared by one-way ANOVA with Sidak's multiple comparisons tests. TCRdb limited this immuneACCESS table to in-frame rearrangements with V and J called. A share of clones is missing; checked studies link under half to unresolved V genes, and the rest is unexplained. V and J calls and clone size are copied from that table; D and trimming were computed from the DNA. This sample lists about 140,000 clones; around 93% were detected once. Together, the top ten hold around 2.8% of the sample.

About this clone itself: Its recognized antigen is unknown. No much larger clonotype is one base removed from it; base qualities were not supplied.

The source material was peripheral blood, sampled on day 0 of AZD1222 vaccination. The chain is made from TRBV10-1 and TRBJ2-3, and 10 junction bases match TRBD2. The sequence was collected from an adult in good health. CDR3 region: CASSDTSGGTDTQYF. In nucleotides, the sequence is TGCGCCAGCAGTGATACTAGCGGGGGCACAGATACGCAGTATTTT.